Each of the 22 T cell receptor beta chains below was sequenced from the same sample in a study of blood T cell repertoires in COVID-19. TCRdb's copy holds only in-frame clones and misses some; the assay was immunoSEQ multiplex PCR. Altogether 250,000 to 350,000 clones are present, around 86% being singletons, with the ten largest covering 0.94%. Sequencing was performed on peripheral blood. The receptors here all came from a woman aged 40 to 50 who had recovered from COVID-19.

V and J are TRBV18 and TRBJ2-7, with 12 positions matching TRBD1. CDR1 is KGHSH and CDR2 is LQKENI in the germline V gene. J was trimmed by 6 bases and V by 3 bases; bases with no gene match: 3. The CDR3 runs 14 residues. The chain's CDR3 is CASSPGQGASEQYF. The DNA for the CDR3 is TGTGCCAGCTCACCGGGACAGGGGGCGAGCGAGCAGTACTTC.

The rearrangement links TRBV18 to TRBJ1-5, with TRBD1 identical over 10 bases. CDR1 KGHSH and CDR2 LQKENI come from the germline V gene. Trimming took 2 bases from V and 6 from J; bases not matched to a gene: 1. The CDR3 has 14 amino acids. DNA of the CDR3: TGTGCCAGCTCACCAGGGACAGGGGTTCAGCCCCAGCATTTT. Encoded protein: CASSPGTGVQPQHF.

V gene TRBV6-6 combines with J gene TRBJ2-7, with TRBD2 matching 9 bases. J gave up 7 bases and V 3 bases, and 10 bases lay outside the gene matches. CDR3 length equals 15 residues. Germline CDR1 is MNHNY and CDR2 is SVGAGI (reference sequence). The chain's CDR3 is CASSYSREGLREQYF. The CDR3 bases are TGTGCCAGCAGTTATTCGCGGGAGGGATTACGTGAGCAGTACTTC.

The chain is built from TRBV7-2 and TRBJ2-1; 8 bases line up with TRBD2. The CDR3 covers 15 residues. Germline V gene lookup returns CDR1 SGHTA and CDR2 FQGNSA. Trimming at V came to 5 bases and at J to 10 bases, leaving 13 bases not matched to a gene. The CDR3 loop is CASSPDSGTAGEQFF. The CDR3 nucleotides read TGTGCCAGCAGCCCCGATAGCGGGACGGCTGGAGAGCAGTTCTTC.

The chain has TRBV5-1 and TRBJ2-7; tentative D call: TRBD2 (6 bases). The CDR3 loop spans 14 amino acids. With 0 bases removed from V and 4 bases from J, the gap between germline ends came to 11 bases. The germline V gene has CDR1 SGHRS and CDR2 YFSETQ. CDR3 sequence reads: CASSLEEGRYEQYF. DNA for the CDR3: TGCGCCAGCAGCTTGGAGGAGGGGCGGTACGAGCAGTACTTC.

The V call is TRBV19, the J call TRBJ1-1; D uncertain. The V gene's germline CDR1 is LNHDA and CDR2 SQIVND (reference sequence). Trimming removed 3 bases at V and 7 bases at J, with 9 bases between. The CDR3 has 12 residues. The CDR3 DNA reads TGTGCCAGTAGTATCTCGGGGTATGAAGCTTTCTTT. This gives the protein CASSISGYEAFF.

The rearrangement links TRBV7-8 to TRBJ1-2; 11 nucleotides align to TRBD1. Looked up from germline, CDR1 is SGHVS and CDR2 is FQNEAQ. V shed 5 bases and J 8 bases; nucleotides not matched to a gene: 7. This CDR3 has 14 residues. The CDR3 nucleotides are TGTGCCAGCAGCGGCCGGACAGGGGGCAGGGGCTACACCTTC. Residues: CASSGRTGGRGYTF.

The chain recombines TRBV30 with TRBJ1-2; D call uncertain. The CDR3 length is 14 residues. Trimming took 2 bases from V and 5 from J, leaving 15 bases between them. Germline CDR1 reads GTSNPN; CDR2 reads SVGIG (reference sequence). CDR3 amino acids: CAWSFPGLGYGYTF. In DNA, the CDR3 is TGTGCCTGGAGTTTTCCGGGGTTGGGGTATGGCTACACCTTC.

The chain recombines TRBV24-1 with TRBJ2-7; D is perhaps TRBD2 (6 bases). This CDR3 has 15 residues. Germline V lookup: CDR1 KGHDR, CDR2 SFDVKD. V dropped 3 bases and J dropped 6 bases, with 17 bases sitting between them. For the CDR3, the DNA is TGTGCCACCAGTGATGCTCAGCGGGTGTCTGGCGAGCAGTACTTC. It is translated as CATSDAQRVSGEQYF.

The V and J genes are TRBV27 and TRBJ1-5, with D possibly TRBD1 on 6 matching bases. V lost 5 bases and J lost 5, with 25 bases in between. Germline V gives CDR1 MNHEY, CDR2 SMNVEV (reference sequence). The length of the CDR3 is 18 residues. The CDR3 bases are TGTGCCAGCAGTCTCAATCCCGGGGGGGGCAAAGTAGATCAGCCCCAGCATTTT. Protein: CASSLNPGGGKVDQPQHF.

The chain joins TRBV2 to TRBJ2-2; D gene ambiguous. The CDR3 runs 14 residues. With 8 bases removed from V and 1 base from J, the gap between germline ends came to 11 bases. CDR1 is SNHLY, CDR2 FYNNEI, per germline. The CDR3 protein is CASHGGRNTGELFF. In nucleotides, the CDR3 is TGTGCCAGCCACGGCGGCCGGAACACCGGGGAGCTGTTTTTT.

The rearrangement uses TRBV12-3 or TRBV12-4 and TRBJ2-7; perhaps TRBD2 as D (6 bases). V shed 8 bases and J shed 2 bases, with 13 bases lying between them. This CDR3 is built from 13 residues. The CDR3 DNA reads TGTGCCAGCTTGGGGGGTCCGACCTACGAGCAGTACTTC. Its protein product is CASLGGPTYEQYF.

V is TRBV28 and J is TRBJ1-6; D may be TRBD1 (6 bases). The CDR3 totals 16 residues. Germline V gene lookup returns CDR1 MDHEN and CDR2 SYDVKM. V was cut by 10 bases and J by 2 bases, with 18 bases left in between. The CDR3 coding sequence is TGTGCCACCACCAGACAGGAGTCGGCCTATAATTCACCCCTCCACTTT. Its translation: CATTRQESAYNSPLHF.

The rearrangement joins TRBV7-2 to TRBJ1-1; 8 nucleotides line up with TRBD1. V lost 7 bases, J lost 3 bases, and 10 bases stayed unmatched. Per the germline V gene, CDR1 is SGHTA and CDR2 is FQGNSA. This CDR3 contains 15 residues. CDR3 coding DNA: TGTGCCAGCACCCAGGGGGCCCAATGGGACACTGAAGCTTTCTTT. Amino acid sequence: CASTQGAQWDTEAFF.

This chain connects TRBV7-5 to TRBJ2-2; TRBD1 reflects the table's D call only, with no check against the DNA. TRBV7-5 has pseudogene status. The CDR3 extends over 15 amino acids. The chain's CDR3 is CARSLGGWGPGELFF. CDR3 in DNA: TGTGCCAGAAGCTTAGGGGGCTGGGGTCCCGGGGAGCTGTTTTTT.

The chain is built from TRBV27 and TRBJ2-3; no definite D call. The germline CDR1 and CDR2 sequences are MNHEY and SMNVEV (reference sequence). Trimming removed 4 bases from V and 2 bases from J, with 4 bases in between. There are 12 residues in the CDR3. The CDR3 sequence is CASSSNTDTQYF. CDR3 sequence (DNA): TGTGCCAGCAGTTCCAACACAGATACGCAGTATTTT.

V usage is TRBV7-6 and J usage is TRBJ2-1; 11 nucleotides align to TRBD1. The CDR3 is made up of 21 amino acids. The J segment lost 3 bases and the V segment lost 6 bases, leaving 22 bases of the junction unmatched. Per the germline V gene, CDR1 is SGHVS and CDR2 is FNYEAQ. CDR3: CASSRTGGLSGGAMGYNEQFF. The CDR3 bases are TGTGCCAGCAGTCGGACAGGGGGCCTTAGCGGGGGAGCTATGGGCTACAATGAGCAGTTCTTC.

This chain connects TRBV5-6 to TRBJ2-5, with 12 bases that match TRBD2. CDR1 SGHDT and CDR2 YYEEEE come from the germline V gene. J was trimmed by 4 bases and V by 4 bases; bases with no gene match: 11. The CDR3 is made up of 17 amino acids. CDR3 sequence (DNA): TGTGCCAGCAGCCTGACGACTAGCGGGAGTCTGAGAGAGACCCAGTACTTC. This gives the protein CASSLTTSGSLRETQYF.

This clone was counted a single time. This sequence joins TRBV29-1 and TRBJ2-5, with 15 bases identical to TRBD2. Germline V gene sequence: CDR1 SQVTM, CDR2 ANQGSEA. This CDR3 contains 16 residues. With 7 bases clipped from V and 5 bases from J, the junction kept 11 bases outside the gene matches. CDR3 DNA: TGCAGCGCCGGGACTAGCGGGAGGTTTAGTGGGGAGACCCAGTACTTC. Encoded protein: CSAGTSGRFSGETQYF.

This clone was seen a single time. The rearrangement joins TRBV2 to TRBJ1-2; D is unclear. Germline CDR1 SNHLY, CDR2 FYNNEI. V lost 4 bases and J 8 bases, leaving 20 bases between the germline ends. The CDR3 loop spans 15 amino acids. The CDR3 sequence: CASSVLPPPRQGYTF. The CDR3, as DNA: TGTGCCAGCAGTGTACTCCCACCCCCCCGCCAAGGCTACACCTTC.

The chain joins TRBV9 to TRBJ2-1; TRBD2 is a possible D gene (6 bases). The CDR3 is 14 residues long. From germline, CDR1 is SGDLS and CDR2 YYNGEE. Deletions cut 7 bases from V and 4 bases from J, with 15 bases between. In DNA, the CDR3 is TGTGCCAGCGGGGGGAGTACGGGATACAATGAGCAGTTCTTC. It codes for CASGGSTGYNEQFF.

The rearrangement uses TRBV7-3 and TRBJ2-2; 15 bases fit TRBD2. V lost 5 bases and J lost 4; bases outside the gene matches: 8. CDR3 size: 18 residues. Germline CDR1 reads SGHTA; CDR2 reads FQGTGA. CDR3 DNA sequence: TGTGCCAGCAGCCCCGGACTAGCGGGAGGGGTCGGCACCGGGGAGCTGTTTTTT. It encodes CASSPGLAGGVGTGELFF.